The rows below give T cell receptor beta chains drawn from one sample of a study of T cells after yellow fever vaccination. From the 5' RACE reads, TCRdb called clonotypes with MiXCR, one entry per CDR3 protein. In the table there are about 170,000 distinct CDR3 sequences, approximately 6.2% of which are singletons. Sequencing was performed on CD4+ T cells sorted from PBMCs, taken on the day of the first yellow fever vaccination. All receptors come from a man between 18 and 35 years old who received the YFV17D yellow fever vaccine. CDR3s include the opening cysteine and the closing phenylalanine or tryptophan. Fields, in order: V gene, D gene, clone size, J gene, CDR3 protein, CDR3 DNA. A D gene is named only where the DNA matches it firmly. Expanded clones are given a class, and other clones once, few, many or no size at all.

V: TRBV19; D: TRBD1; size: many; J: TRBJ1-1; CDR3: CASNSRDRGNTEAFF; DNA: TGTGCCAGTAACTCGCGGGACAGAGGGAACACTGAAGCTTTCTTT
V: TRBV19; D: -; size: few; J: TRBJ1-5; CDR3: CASNEQGLGNQPQHF; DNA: TGTGCCAGTAATGAACAGGGTTTGGGGAATCAGCCCCAGCATTTT
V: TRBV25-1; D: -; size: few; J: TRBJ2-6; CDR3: CASSESYDRTGANVLTF; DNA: TGTGCCAGCAGTGAATCATATGACCGGACAGGGGCCAACGTCCTGACTTTC
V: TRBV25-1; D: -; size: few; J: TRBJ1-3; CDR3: CASSEQGYTGNTIYF; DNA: TGTGCCAGCAGTGAACAGGGGTACACTGGAAACACCATATATTTT
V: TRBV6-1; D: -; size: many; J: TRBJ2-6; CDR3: CASSVDGANVLTF; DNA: TGTGCCAGCAGTGTGGATGGGGCCAACGTCCTGACTTTC
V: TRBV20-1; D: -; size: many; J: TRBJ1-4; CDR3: CSARAPAEKLFF; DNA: TGCAGTGCTAGAGCACCGGCCGAAAAACTGTTTTTT
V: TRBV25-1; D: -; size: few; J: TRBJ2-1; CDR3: CASSVAQYNEQFF; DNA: TGTGCCAGCAGTGTAGCGCAGTACAATGAGCAGTTCTTC
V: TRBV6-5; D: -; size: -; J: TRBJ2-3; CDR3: CASRGVGDTQYF; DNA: TGTGCCAGCAGGGGGGTAGGAGATACGCAGTATTTT
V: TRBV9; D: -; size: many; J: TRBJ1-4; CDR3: CASSVAAGRENEKLFF; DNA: TGTGCCAGCAGCGTAGCCGCCGGGAGGGAGAATGAAAAACTGTTTTTT
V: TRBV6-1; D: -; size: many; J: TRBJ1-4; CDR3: CASRGNRAEYEKLFF; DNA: TGTGCCAGCAGGGGTAACAGGGCCGAGTATGAAAAACTGTTTTTT
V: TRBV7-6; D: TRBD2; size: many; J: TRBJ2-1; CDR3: CASSLLAGGLREQFF; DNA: TGTGCCAGCAGTTTACTAGCGGGGGGCCTCCGAGAGCAGTTCTTC
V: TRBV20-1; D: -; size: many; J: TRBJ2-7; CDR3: CSAREGFYEQYF; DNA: TGCAGTGCTAGAGAGGGTTTCTACGAGCAGTACTTC
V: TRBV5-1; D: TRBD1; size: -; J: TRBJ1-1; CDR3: CASSVPGQVNTEAFF; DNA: TGCGCCAGCAGCGTACCGGGACAGGTGAACACTGAAGCTTTCTTT
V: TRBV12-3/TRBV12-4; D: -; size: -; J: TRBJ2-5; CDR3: CASSFLGAGETQYF; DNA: TGTGCCAGCAGTTTTCTGGGGGCAGGAGAGACCCAGTACTTC
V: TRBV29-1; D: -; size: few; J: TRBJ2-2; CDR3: CSGRGPGNTGELFF; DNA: TGCAGCGGTAGGGGCCCGGGGAACACCGGGGAGCTGTTTTTT
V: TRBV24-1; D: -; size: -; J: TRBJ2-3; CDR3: CATSDLGARGTDTQYF; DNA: TGTGCCACCAGTGATTTGGGGGCGCGGGGTACAGATACGCAGTATTTT
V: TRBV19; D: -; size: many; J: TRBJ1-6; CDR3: CASSPQGLNSPLHF; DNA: TGTGCCAGTAGTCCCCAGGGGCTTAATTCACCCCTCCACTTT
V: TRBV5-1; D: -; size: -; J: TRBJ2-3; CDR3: CASSLQEAFTDTQYF; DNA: TGCGCCAGCAGCTTACAGGAAGCTTTCACAGATACGCAGTATTTT
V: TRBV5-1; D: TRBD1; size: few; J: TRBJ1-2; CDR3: CASSRPGQGAEGYTF; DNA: TGCGCCAGCAGCCGTCCTGGACAGGGGGCGGAGGGCTACACCTTC
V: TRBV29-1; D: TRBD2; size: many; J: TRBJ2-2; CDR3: CSVQGPGGGLNTGELFF; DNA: TGCAGCGTTCAAGGCCCGGGCGGGGGTCTCAACACCGGGGAGCTGTTTTTT
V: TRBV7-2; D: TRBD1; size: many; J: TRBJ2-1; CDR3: CASSGQGTYEQFF; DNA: TGTGCCAGCAGCGGACAGGGGACCTATGAGCAGTTCTTC
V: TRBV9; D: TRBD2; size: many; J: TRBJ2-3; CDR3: CASSVGLAGGTDTQYF; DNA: TGTGCCAGCAGCGTAGGGCTAGCGGGGGGAACAGATACGCAGTATTTT
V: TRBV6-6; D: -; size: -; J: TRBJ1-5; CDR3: CASSQGQLRPQHF; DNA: TGTGCCAGCAGCCAGGGGCAGCTAAGGCCCCAGCATTTT
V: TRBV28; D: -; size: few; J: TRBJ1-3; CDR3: CASSPPVGSGNTIYF; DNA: TGTGCCAGCAGCCCCCCGGTGGGCTCTGGAAACACCATATATTTT
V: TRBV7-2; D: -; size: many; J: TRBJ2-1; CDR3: CASSLAGAYNEQFF; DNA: TGTGCCAGCAGCTTGGCCGGAGCATACAATGAGCAGTTCTTC
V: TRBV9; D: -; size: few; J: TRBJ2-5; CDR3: CASSVAVAETQYF; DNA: TGTGCCAGCAGCGTAGCTGTCGCAGAGACCCAGTACTTC
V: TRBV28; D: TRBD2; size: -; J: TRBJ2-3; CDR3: CASTTSGGSTDTQYF; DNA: TGTGCCAGCACGACTAGCGGGGGAAGCACAGATACGCAGTATTTT
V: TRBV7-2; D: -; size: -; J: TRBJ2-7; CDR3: CASSLSASYEQYF; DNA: TGTGCCAGCAGCCTTAGTGCCTCGTACGAGCAGTACTTC
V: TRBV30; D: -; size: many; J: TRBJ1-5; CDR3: CAWSAQGDQPQHF; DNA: TGTGCCTGGAGTGCACAGGGCGATCAGCCCCAGCATTTT
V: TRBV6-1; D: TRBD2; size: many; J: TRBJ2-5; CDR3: CASRGTSGGNQETQYF; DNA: TGTGCCAGCAGAGGGACTAGCGGGGGGAATCAAGAGACCCAGTACTTC
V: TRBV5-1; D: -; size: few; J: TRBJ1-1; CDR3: CASRSMDGFVTEAFF; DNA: TGCGCCAGCAGAAGCATGGACGGCTTTGTCACTGAAGCTTTCTTT